The clone carrying this T cell receptor (beta chain) was seen ten or more times. The authors built TCR beta libraries using iRepertoire HTBI primers and Arm-PCR of CDR3 regions. TCRdb re-called the multiplex PCR reads with MiXCR, one entry per CDR3 protein. This table holds 250,000 to 300,000 distinct CDR3 sequences, around 18% found once. The entry originates in a study of regulatory T cells in long-lasting Graves disease. V lost 3 bases to trimming and J lost 6 bases; unmatched junction nucleotides: 9. Germline CDR1 KGHSH, CDR2 LQKENI. This CDR3 region has 15 residues. Time point: newly diagnosed GD, antithyroid drugs for less than 3 months. PBMC RNA was the source of the TCR library. The same sample was also used in a study of T cells in Graves' hyperthyroidism and ophthalmopathy.

Specimen: peripheral blood mononuclear cells (PBMCs), collected at new diagnosis, from a patient treated with antithyroid drugs. This TCR derives from a woman in her 30s with Graves disease. The chain employs TRBV18 and TRBJ1-1, with 8 nucleotides matching TRBD1. The DNA of the CDR3 is TGTGCCAGCTCACCCACGACAGGGGTCATCGCTGAAGCTTTCTTT. This encodes CASSPTTGVIAEAFF.